This TCR beta chain was captured by sequencing in a study of shared clonotypes between healthy human individuals. A split of CD4+ cells into CD45RA+ naive and CD45RA-negative memory subsets was performed. Study observations and caveats: In a handful of donors, around 4.8% of naive CD4 clonotypes appeared in common.

About this clone: No antigen is known for it.

Germline V gene sequence: CDR1 MDHEN, CDR2 SYDVKM. Trimming at V came to 6 bases and at J to 7 bases, leaving 9 bases not matched to a gene. This CDR3 is 15 amino acids long. Authors' processing steps: ImmunoSEQ output lacked quality scores and full-length reads, limiting matched filtering. TCRdb's copy holds only in-frame clones and misses some; the assay was immunoSEQ multiplex PCR. D and trimming were read from the DNA, whereas the V and J calls and clone size are those reported in that table. This sample yields over a million clones, of which approximately 96% are seen a single time; 1% to 1.5% belongs to the top ten.

The sample comprised naive CD4+ T cells sorted from blood. The subset: CD45RA+ positively selected. The chain is built from TRBV28 and TRBJ2-1; 10 bases match TRBD2. This clonotype was sampled from a young man in good health. CDR3 sequence: CASSQAGGPGNEQFF. CDR3 DNA: TGTGCCAGCAGCCAAGCGGGAGGGCCGGGGAATGAGCAGTTCTTC. Supplemented by reference TRBV28 and TRBJ2-1, the full variable domain reads DVKVTQSSRYLVKRTGEKVFLECVQDMDHENMFWYRQDPGLGLRLIYFSYDVKMKEKGDIPEGYSVSREKKERFSLILESASTNQTSMYLCASSQAGGPGNEQFFGPGTRLTVL.